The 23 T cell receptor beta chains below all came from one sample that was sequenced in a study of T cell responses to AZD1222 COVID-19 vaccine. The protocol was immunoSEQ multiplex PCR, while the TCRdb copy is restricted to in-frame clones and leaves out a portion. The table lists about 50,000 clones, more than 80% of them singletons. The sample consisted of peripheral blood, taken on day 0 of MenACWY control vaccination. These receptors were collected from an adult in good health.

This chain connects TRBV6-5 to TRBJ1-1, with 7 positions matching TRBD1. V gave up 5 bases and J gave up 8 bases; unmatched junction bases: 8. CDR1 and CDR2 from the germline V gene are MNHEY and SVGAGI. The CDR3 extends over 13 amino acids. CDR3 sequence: CASSPPTGNEAFF. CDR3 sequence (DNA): TGTGCCAGCAGTCCCCCGACAGGGAACGAAGCTTTCTTT.

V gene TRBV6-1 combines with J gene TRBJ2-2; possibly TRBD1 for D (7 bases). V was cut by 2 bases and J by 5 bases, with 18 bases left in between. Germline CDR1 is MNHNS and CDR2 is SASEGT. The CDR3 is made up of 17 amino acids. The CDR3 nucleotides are TGTGCCAGCAGTGAAAGAGGGAGGCAGGGGGTTACCGGGGAGCTGTTTTTT. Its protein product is CASSERGRQGVTGELFF.

The DNA of the CDR3 is TGTGCCAGTAGTCAGGGCACCCGGGGACTGCCCCAGCATTTT. Protein: CASSQGTRGLPQHF. The chain joins TRBV19 to TRBJ1-5, with D perhaps matching TRBD1 (5 bases). V lost 5 bases, J lost 9 bases, and 17 bases lay in between. CDR1 and CDR2 (germline): LNHDA, SQIVND (reference sequence). The length of the CDR3 is 14 residues.

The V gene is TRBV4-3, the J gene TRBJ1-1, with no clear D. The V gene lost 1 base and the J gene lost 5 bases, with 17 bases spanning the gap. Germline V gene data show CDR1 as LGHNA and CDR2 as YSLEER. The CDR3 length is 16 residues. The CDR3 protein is CASSQVLVEGGTEAFF. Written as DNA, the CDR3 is TGCGCCAGCAGCCAAGTCCTGGTGGAGGGAGGAACTGAAGCTTTCTTT.

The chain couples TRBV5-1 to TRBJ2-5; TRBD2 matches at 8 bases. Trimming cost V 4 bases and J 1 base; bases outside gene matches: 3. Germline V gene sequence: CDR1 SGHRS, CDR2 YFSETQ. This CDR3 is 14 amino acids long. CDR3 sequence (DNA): TGCGCCAGCAGCCTCGGGAGGGCCCAAGAGACCCAGTACTTC. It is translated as CASSLGRAQETQYF.

The CDR3 region is CASRFRTGELFF. The CDR3 coding sequence is TGTGCCAGCAGGTTCCGCACCGGGGAGCTGTTTTTT. The rearrangement links TRBV28 to TRBJ2-2; D unclear. CDR1 and CDR2 (germline): MDHEN, SYDVKM. Trimming removed 6 bases from V and 4 bases from J, with 6 bases in between. This CDR3 region has 12 residues.

CDR3 in DNA: TGTGCCAGCAGTGAAGGAGGTAGCGGGAGTTACGAGCAGTACTTC. Translated, it gives CASSEGGSGSYEQYF. This chain joins TRBV6-1 and TRBJ2-7; 9 nucleotides align to TRBD2. The V gene end was trimmed by 1 base and the J gene end by 4 bases; junction bases not matched to a gene: 5. CDR3 size: 15 residues. CDR1 is MNHNS and CDR2 is SASEGT in the germline V gene.

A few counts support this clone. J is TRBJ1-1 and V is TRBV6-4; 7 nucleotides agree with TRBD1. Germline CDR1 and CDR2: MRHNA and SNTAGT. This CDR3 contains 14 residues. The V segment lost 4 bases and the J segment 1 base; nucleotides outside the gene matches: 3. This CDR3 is CASSARQGNTEAFF. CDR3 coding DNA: TGTGCCAGCAGTGCCCGACAGGGGAACACTGAAGCTTTCTTT.

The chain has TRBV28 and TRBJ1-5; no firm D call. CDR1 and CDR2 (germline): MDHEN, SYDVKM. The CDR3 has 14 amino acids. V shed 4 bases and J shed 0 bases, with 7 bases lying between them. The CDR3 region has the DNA TGTGCCAGCAGTTCCGCCTTTAGCAATCAGCCCCAGCATTTT. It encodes CASSSAFSNQPQHF.

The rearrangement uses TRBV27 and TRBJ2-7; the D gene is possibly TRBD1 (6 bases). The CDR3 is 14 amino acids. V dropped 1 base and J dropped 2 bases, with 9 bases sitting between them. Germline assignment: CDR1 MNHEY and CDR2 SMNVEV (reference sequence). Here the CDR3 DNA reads TGTGCCAGCAGTTTATTGGGGACAACCTACGAGCAGTACTTC. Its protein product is CASSLLGTTYEQYF.

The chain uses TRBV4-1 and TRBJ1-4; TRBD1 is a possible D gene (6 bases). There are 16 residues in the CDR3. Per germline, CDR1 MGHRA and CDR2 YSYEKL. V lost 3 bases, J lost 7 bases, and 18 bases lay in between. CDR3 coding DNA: TGCGCCAGCAGCCATCCCCTAACAGGGAGCCGTGAAAAACTGTTTTTT. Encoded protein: CASSHPLTGSREKLFF.

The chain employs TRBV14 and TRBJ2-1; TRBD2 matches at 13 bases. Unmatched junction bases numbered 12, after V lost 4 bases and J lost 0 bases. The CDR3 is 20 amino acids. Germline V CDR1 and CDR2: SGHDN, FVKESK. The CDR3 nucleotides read TGTGCCAGCAGCCCTTGGACTAGCGGGAGTGCTGATAGCTCCTACAATGAGCAGTTCTTC. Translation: CASSPWTSGSADSSYNEQFF.

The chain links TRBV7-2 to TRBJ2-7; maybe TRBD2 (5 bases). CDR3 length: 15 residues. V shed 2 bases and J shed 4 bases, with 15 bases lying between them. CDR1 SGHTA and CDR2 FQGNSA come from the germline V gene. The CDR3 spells CASSLSGNGVYEQYF. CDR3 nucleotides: TGTGCCAGCAGCTTATCCGGGAATGGGGTATACGAGCAGTACTTC.

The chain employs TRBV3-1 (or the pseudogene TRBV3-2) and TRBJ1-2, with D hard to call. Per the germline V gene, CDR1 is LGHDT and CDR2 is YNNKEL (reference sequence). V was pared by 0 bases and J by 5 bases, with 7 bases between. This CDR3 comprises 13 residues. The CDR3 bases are TGTGCCAGCAGCCAAGACACCGGGTATGGCTACACCTTC. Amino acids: CASSQDTGYGYTF.

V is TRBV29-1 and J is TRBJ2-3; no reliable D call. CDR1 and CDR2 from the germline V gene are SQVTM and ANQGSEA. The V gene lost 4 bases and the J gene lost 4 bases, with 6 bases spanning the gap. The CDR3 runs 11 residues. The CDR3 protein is CSVAESDTQYF. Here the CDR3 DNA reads TGCAGCGTTGCTGAGTCAGATACGCAGTATTTT.

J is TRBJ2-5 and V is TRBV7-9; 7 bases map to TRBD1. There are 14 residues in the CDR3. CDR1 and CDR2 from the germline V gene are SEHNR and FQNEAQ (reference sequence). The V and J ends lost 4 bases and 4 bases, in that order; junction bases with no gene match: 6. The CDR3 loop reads CASSSHTGAETQYF. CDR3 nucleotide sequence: TGTGCCAGCAGCTCCCATACAGGGGCAGAGACCCAGTACTTC.

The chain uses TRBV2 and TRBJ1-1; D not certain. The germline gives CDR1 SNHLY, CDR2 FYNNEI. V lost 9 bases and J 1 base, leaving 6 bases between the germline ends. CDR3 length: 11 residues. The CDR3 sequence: CARAANTEAFF. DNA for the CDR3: TGTGCCAGAGCCGCGAACACTGAAGCTTTCTTT.

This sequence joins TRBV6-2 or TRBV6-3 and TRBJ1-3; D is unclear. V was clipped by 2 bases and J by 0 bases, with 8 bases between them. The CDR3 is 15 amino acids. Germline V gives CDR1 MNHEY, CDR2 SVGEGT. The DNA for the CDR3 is TGTGCCAGCAGTTACACGGCAGCCTCTGGAAACACCATATATTTT. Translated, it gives CASSYTAASGNTIYF.

CDR3: CASSRGGTNTGELFF. The CDR3 region has the DNA TGCGCCAGCAGCCGTGGAGGCACAAACACCGGGGAGCTGTTTTTT. The V and J genes are TRBV5-1 and TRBJ2-2, with D perhaps matching TRBD2 (5 bases). The germline V and J ends were trimmed by 4 bases and 2 bases, with 12 bases remaining between them. CDR1 is SGHRS and CDR2 is YFSETQ in the germline V gene. The CDR3 has 15 residues.

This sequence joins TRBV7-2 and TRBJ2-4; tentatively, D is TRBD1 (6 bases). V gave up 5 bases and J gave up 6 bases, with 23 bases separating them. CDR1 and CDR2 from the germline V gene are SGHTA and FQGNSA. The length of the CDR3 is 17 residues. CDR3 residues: CASSPQGSGQPLNIQYF. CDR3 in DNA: TGTGCCAGCAGCCCACAGGGATCTGGTCAACCATTAAACATTCAGTACTTC.

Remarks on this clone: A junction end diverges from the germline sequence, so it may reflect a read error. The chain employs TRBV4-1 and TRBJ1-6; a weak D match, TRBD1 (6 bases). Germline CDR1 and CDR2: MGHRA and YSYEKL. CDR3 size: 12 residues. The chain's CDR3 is CASSAGVGNRHF. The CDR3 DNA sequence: TGCGCCAGCAGCGCAGGGGTTGGAAACCGTCATTTT.

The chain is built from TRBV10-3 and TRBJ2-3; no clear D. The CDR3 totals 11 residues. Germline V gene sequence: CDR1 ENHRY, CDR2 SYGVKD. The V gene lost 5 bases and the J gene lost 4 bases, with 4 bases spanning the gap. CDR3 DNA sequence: TGTGCCATCAGTTCGGCAGATACGCAGTATTTT. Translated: CAISSADTQYF.

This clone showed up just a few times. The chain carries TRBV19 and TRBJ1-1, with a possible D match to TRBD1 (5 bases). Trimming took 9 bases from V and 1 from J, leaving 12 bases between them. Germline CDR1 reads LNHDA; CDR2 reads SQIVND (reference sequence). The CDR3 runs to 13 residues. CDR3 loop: CASKYGTNTEAFF. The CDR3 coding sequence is TGTGCCAGCAAATACGGGACGAACACTGAAGCTTTCTTT.